The 5 T cell receptor beta chains listed next were all sequenced from one sample in a study of regulatory T cells in long-lasting Graves disease. Construction of TCR beta libraries relied on iRepertoire HTBI primers and on Arm-PCR targeting CDR3 regions. TCRdb reanalysed the multiplex PCR reads using MiXCR and keeps one entry per CDR3 protein. The repertoire includes roughly 420,000 distinct CDR3 sequences, 14% of them detected once, and about 15% sits in the top ten. Documented time point: newly diagnosed GD, antithyroid drugs for less than 3 months. Following extraction of RNA from PBMCs, that RNA was used to make the TCR library. These data also formed part of another study, on T cells in Graves' hyperthyroidism and ophthalmopathy.

The sequenced sample was peripheral blood mononuclear cells (PBMCs), obtained at new diagnosis, from a patient treated with antithyroid drugs. These TCRs come from a woman between 45 and 65 years old with Graves disease.

This clonotype was detected many times. V and J are TRBV6-1 and TRBJ1-1, with D possibly TRBD1 on 5 matching bases. The germline gives CDR1 MNHNS, CDR2 SASEGT. The CDR3 contains 14 residues. V was trimmed by 6 bases and J by 0 bases, leaving 11 bases between them. DNA for the CDR3: TGTGCCAGCAGGCGACAGAACATGAACACTGAAGCTTTCTTT. It codes for CASRRQNMNTEAFF.

This clonotype came up many times. The rearrangement uses TRBV28 and TRBJ1-1; maybe TRBD1 (6 bases). The ends were cut back, 5 bases at V and 6 bases at J, with 16 bases in the middle. Germline values: CDR1 MDHEN, CDR2 SYDVKM. The CDR3 loop spans 14 amino acids. CDR3 nucleotide sequence: TGTGCCAGCAGTCCCCCAGGGGCGTTATCTGAAGCTTTCTTT. Amino acids: CASSPPGALSEAFF.

This clonotype was picked up many times. The chain employs TRBV7-2 and TRBJ2-5, with D unclear. Germline-derived CDR1 and CDR2 are SGHTA and FQGNSA. The V and J ends lost 1 base and 4 bases respectively, with 7 bases between them. The CDR3 has 13 amino acids. CDR3 protein: CASSLGQIETQYF. CDR3 nucleotides: TGTGCCAGCAGCTTAGGCCAGATAGAGACCCAGTACTTC. The full variable domain, in which reference TRBV7-2 and TRBJ2-5 provide the parts outside the CDR3, is GAGVSQSPSNKVTEKGKDVELRCDPISGHTALYWYRQSLGQGLEFLIYFQGNSAPDKSGLPSDRFSAERTGGSVSTLTIQRTQQEDSAVYLCASSLGQIETQYFGPGTRLLVL.

This clonotype was counted many times. The chain links TRBV30 to TRBJ1-6, with a weak D call TRBD1 (5 bases). The CDR3 has 14 residues. Trimming took off 1 base at V and 7 bases at J, with 11 bases between the two ends. Germline V gives CDR1 GTSNPN, CDR2 SVGIG (reference sequence). The CDR3 DNA is TGTGCCTGGAGTGCCGGGGGAGGCAATTCACCCCTCCACTTT. It translates to CAWSAGGGNSPLHF.

There are many counts of this clonotype. V gene TRBV27 combines with J gene TRBJ1-5; no reliable D call. V was shortened by 3 bases and J by 5 bases, with 5 bases between the two germline ends. The CDR3 loop spans 12 amino acids. Germline CDR1 reads MNHEY; CDR2 reads SMNVEV (reference sequence). CDR3 nucleotides: TGTGCCAGCAGTTTCGCAGATCAGCCCCAGCATTTT. Encoded protein: CASSFADQPQHF.